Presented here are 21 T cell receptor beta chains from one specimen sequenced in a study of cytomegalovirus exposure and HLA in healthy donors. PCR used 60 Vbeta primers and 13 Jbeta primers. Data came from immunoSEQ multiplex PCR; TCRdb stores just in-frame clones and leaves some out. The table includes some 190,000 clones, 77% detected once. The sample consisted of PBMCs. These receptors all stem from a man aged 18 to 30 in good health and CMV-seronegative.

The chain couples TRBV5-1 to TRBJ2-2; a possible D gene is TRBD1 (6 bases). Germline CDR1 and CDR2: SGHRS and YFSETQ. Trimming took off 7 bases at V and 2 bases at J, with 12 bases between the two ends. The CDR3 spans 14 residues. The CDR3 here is CASLGQTNTGELFF. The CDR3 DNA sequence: TGCGCCAGCTTGGGACAAACAAACACCGGGGAGCTGTTTTTT.

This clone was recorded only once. Here the CDR3 DNA reads TGTGCCAGCGCCCCCCGGGGATTTATACGTCCTAATGAAAAACTGTTTTTT. Its protein product is CASAPRGFIRPNEKLFF. The chain couples TRBV7-2 to TRBJ1-4; D call uncertain. Germline lookup yields CDR1 SGHTA and CDR2 FQGNSA. This CDR3 has 17 amino acids. Trimming removed 8 bases from V and 3 bases from J, with 22 bases in between.

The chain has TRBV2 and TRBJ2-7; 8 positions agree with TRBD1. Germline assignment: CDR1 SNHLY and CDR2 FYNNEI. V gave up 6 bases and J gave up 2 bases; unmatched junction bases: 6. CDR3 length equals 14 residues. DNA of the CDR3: TGTGCCAGCAGCGGAGGGGGACAGGCCTACGAGCAGTACTTC. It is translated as CASSGGGQAYEQYF.

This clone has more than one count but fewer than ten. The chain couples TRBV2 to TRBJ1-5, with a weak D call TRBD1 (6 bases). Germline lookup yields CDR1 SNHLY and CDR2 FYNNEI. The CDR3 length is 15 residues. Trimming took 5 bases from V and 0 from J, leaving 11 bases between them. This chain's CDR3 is CASSRQVNSNQPQHF. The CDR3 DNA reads TGTGCCAGCAGTCGACAGGTAAATAGCAATCAGCCCCAGCATTTT. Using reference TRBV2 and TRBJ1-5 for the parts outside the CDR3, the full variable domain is EPEVTQTPSHQVTQMGQEVILRCVPISNHLYFYWYRQILGQKVEFLVSFYNNEISEKSEIFDDQFSVERPDGSNFTLKIRSTKLEDSAMYFCASSRQVNSNQPQHFGDGTRLSIL.

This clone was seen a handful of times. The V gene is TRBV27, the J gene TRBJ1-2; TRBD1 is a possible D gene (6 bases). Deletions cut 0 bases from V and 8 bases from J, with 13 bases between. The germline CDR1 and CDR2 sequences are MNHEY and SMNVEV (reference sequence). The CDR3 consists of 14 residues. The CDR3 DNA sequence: TGTGCCAGCAGTTTATCGGGGGGGGCGTGGGGCTACACCTTC. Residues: CASSLSGGAWGYTF.

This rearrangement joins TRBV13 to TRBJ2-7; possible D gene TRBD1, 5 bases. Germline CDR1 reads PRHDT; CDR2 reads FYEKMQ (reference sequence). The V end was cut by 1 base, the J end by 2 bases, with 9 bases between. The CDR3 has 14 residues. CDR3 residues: CASSLVRAPYEQYF. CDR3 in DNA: TGTGCCAGCAGCTTAGTCAGGGCCCCCTACGAGCAGTACTTC.

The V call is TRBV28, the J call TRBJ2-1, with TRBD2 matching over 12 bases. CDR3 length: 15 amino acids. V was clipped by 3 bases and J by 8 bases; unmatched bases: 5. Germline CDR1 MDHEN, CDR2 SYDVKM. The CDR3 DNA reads TGTGCCAGCAGTTTGGGGCCTAGCGGGAGGGATGAGCAGTTCTTC. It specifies CASSLGPSGRDEQFF.

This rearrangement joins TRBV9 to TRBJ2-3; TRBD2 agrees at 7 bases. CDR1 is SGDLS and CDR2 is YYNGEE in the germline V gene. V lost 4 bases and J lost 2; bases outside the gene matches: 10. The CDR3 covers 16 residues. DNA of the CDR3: TGTGCCAGCAGCCAGGGAGGGGCGGGAACCACAGATACGCAGTATTTT. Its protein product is CASSQGGAGTTDTQYF.

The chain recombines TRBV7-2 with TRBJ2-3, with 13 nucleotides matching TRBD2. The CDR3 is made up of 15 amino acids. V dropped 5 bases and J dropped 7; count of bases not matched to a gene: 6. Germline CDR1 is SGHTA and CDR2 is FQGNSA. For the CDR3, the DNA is TGTGCCAGCAGCGCGCGGACTAGCGGGAGTTATACGCAGTATTTT. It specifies CASSARTSGSYTQYF.

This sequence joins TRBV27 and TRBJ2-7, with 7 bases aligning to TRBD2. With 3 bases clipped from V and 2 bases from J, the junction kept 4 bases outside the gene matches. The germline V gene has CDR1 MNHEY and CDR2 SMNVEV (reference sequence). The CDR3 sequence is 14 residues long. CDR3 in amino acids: CASSLSGGPYEQYF. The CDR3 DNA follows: TGTGCCAGCAGTTTGTCGGGAGGCCCCTACGAGCAGTACTTC.

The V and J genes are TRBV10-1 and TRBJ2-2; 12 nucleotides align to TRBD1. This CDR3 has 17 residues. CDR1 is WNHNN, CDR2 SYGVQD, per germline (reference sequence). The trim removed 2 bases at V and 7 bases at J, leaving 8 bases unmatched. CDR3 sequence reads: CASSEGTGGAKFGELFF. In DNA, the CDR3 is TGCGCCAGCAGTGAGGGGACAGGGGGCGCGAAATTCGGGGAGCTGTTTTTT.

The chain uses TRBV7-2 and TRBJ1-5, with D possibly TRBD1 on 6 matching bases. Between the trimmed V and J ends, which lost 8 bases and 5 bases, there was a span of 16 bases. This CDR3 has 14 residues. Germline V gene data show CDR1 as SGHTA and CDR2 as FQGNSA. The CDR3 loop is CASRLTGIDQPQHF. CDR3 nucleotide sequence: TGTGCCAGCCGGCTGACAGGAATCGATCAGCCCCAGCATTTT.

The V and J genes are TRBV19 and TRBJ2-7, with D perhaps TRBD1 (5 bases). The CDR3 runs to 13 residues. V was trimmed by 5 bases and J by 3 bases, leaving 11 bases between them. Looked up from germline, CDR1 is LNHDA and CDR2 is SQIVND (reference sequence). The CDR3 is CASSSSDSYEQYF. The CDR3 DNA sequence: TGTGCCAGTAGTTCGTCTGACAGCTACGAGCAGTACTTC.

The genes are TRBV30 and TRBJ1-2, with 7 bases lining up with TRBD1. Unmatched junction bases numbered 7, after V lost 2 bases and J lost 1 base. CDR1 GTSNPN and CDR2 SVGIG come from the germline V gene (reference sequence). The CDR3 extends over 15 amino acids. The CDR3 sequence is CAWSSDRAGNYGYTF. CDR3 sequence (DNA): TGTGCCTGGAGTTCAGACAGGGCGGGTAACTATGGCTACACCTTC.

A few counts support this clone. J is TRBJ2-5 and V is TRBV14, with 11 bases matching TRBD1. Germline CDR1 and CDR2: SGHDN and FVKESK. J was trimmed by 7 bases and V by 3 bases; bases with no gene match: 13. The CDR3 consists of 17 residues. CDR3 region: CASSQLPPGQGGATQYF. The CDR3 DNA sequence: TGTGCCAGCAGCCAGCTCCCCCCGGGACAGGGGGGTGCGACCCAGTACTTC.

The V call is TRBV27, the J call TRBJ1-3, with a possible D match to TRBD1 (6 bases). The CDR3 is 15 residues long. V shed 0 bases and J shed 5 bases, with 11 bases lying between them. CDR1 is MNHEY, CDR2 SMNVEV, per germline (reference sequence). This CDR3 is CASSLSGRGRNTIYF. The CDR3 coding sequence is TGTGCCAGCAGTTTATCGGGCAGGGGAAGAAACACCATATATTTT.

The chain's CDR3 is CASSLLYLAGPYNEQFF. In nucleotides, the CDR3 is TGTGCCAGCAGTTTATTGTACCTAGCGGGGCCATACAATGAGCAGTTCTTC. The chain uses TRBV27 and TRBJ2-1; 9 bases map to TRBD2. This CDR3 is 17 amino acids long. V trimming: 1 base; J trimming: 4 bases; junction bases outside the gene matches: 8. Germline CDR1 is MNHEY and CDR2 is SMNVEV (reference sequence).

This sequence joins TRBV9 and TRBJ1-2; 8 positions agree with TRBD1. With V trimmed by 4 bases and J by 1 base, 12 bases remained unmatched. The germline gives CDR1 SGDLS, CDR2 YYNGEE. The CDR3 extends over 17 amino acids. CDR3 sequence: CASSPRATGGFNYGYTF. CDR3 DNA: TGTGCCAGCAGCCCTCGAGCAACAGGGGGTTTTAACTATGGCTACACCTTC.

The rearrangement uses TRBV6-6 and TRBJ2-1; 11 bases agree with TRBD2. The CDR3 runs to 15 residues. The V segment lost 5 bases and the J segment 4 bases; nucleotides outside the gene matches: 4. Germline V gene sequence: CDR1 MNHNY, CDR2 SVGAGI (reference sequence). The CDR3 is CASSLLAGGYNEQFF. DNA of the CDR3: TGTGCCAGCAGTCTGCTAGCGGGGGGATACAATGAGCAGTTCTTC.

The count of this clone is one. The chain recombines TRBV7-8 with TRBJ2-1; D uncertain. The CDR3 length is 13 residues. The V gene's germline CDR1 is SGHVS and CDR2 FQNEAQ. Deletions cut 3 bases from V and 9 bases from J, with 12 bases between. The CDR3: CASSFTDSSEQFF. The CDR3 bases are TGTGCCAGCAGCTTCACTGACTCGAGTGAGCAGTTCTTC.

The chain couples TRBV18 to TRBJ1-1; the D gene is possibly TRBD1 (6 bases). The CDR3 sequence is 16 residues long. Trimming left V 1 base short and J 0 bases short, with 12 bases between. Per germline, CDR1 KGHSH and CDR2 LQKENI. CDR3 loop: CASSPQKGGMNTEAFF. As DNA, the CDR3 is TGTGCCAGCTCACCACAAAAGGGGGGGATGAACACTGAAGCTTTCTTT.